A selection of T cell receptor beta chains follows, all from one sample in a study of blood T cell repertoires in COVID-19. Clones were read by immunoSEQ multiplex PCR, and TCRdb kept only the in-frame ones, dropping some. The sample includes 200,000 to 250,000 clones, just under 85% of them seen just once. The sequencing sample was made of peripheral blood. The source of these receptors is a woman older than 75 with acute or convalescent COVID-19. CDR3s include the opening cysteine and the closing phenylalanine or tryptophan. D genes are given only for firm matches. The listing skips clone size in some rows; elsewhere it reads once, few, many or a size class.

D gene	clone size	V gene	J gene	CDR3 DNA	CDR3 protein
NA	many	TRBV5-1	TRBJ2-5	TGCGCCAGCAGCGAATCAGGGGAAGAGACCCAGTACTTC	CASSESGEETQYF
NA	NA	TRBV25-1	TRBJ1-6	TGTGCCAGCAGTGGGCGGGACGGTTTTAATTCACCCCTCCACTTT	CASSGRDGFNSPLHF
NA	once	TRBV21-1	TRBJ1-2	TGTGCCAGTACGAGGTTCGACGGCTACACCTTC	CASTRFDGYTF
NA	NA	TRBV12-3/TRBV12-4	TRBJ2-5	TGTGCCAGCAGTTTAGTTTCGCAGGGGACCCAGTACTTC	CASSLVSQGTQYF
TRBD2	NA	TRBV7-6	TRBJ2-3	TGTGCCAGCAGCTCACTCTGGGACTGGGAAGACGCGGGGGGCACAGATACGCAGTATTTT	CASSSLWDWEDAGGTDTQYF
TRBD2	few	TRBV5-6	TRBJ2-7	TGTGCCAGCAGCTCCAGATTGACTAGCAAATACGCCTACGAGCAGTACTTC	CASSSRLTSKYAYEQYF
NA	NA	TRBV29-1	TRBJ2-1	TGCAGCGTTGTGGACAGATCAGGGTACAATGAGCAGTTCTTC	CSVVDRSGYNEQFF
NA	NA	TRBV29-1	TRBJ2-3	TGCAGCGTTTCTCGCGGGATACCCACAGATACGCAGTATTTT	CSVSRGIPTDTQYF
NA	NA	TRBV6-5	TRBJ2-7	TGTGCCAGCAGTTACTCTAGGACTACTAAGGGCGAGCAGTACTTC	CASSYSRTTKGEQYF
NA	NA	TRBV19	TRBJ1-3	TGTGCCACAGACACAGGTGCACTTGCTGGAAACACCATATATTTT	CATDTGALAGNTIYF
TRBD2	NA	TRBV9	TRBJ2-2	TGTGCCAGCAGCAGCGGACTAGCGAATAATCCCGGGGAGCTGTTTTTT	CASSSGLANNPGELFF
NA	NA	TRBV30	TRBJ2-5	TGTGCCTGGAGTGCCCTCACTGTTGGGGCAACCCAGTACTTC	CAWSALTVGATQYF
NA	NA	TRBV18	TRBJ2-5	TGTGCCAGCTCCCAAGGACTACTACAAGAGACCCAGTACTTC	CASSQGLLQETQYF
TRBD1	NA	TRBV27	TRBJ2-1	TGTGCCAGCAGTTTTCTGGGACAGGGGGAGGGTGAGCAGTTCTTC	CASSFLGQGEGEQFF
NA	NA	TRBV27	TRBJ1-2	TGTGCCAGCAGTTTGCAGGGGAACTATGGCTACACCTTC	CASSLQGNYGYTF
NA	NA	TRBV5-5	TRBJ2-3	TGTGCCAGCAGCTTGGCAGGGACAGATACGCAGTATTTT	CASSLAGTDTQYF
TRBD2	NA	TRBV11-2	TRBJ2-3	TGTGCCAGCAGCACTTATAAGGCTAGCGGGCGATTCCGCACAGATACGCAGTATTTT	CASSTYKASGRFRTDTQYF
TRBD1	NA	TRBV2	TRBJ2-5	TGTGCCACCCAGACAGGGGGCGGGGAGACCCAGTACTTC	CATQTGGGETQYF
TRBD2	NA	TRBV10-3	TRBJ2-1	TGTGCCATCAGTGGATTGACTAGCGGGAGCGATGGGCAGTTCTTC	CAISGLTSGSDGQFF
TRBD2	NA	TRBV19	TRBJ2-3	TGTGCCAGTAGTGGACTAGCGGGGACCCACCTAAGCACAGATACGCAGTATTTT	CASSGLAGTHLSTDTQYF
NA	NA	TRBV5-1	TRBJ2-7	TGCGCCAGCAGCTTGACGTCGGACACGCTTTACGAGCAGTACTTC	CASSLTSDTLYEQYF
TRBD1	NA	TRBV2	TRBJ1-2	TGTGCCAGCAGTGAGACAGGGGGCGACGGTGGCTACACCTTC	CASSETGGDGGYTF
TRBD2	NA	TRBV11-2	TRBJ2-5	TGTGCCAGCAGCTTAGTTGGGACTAGCAGGGGTCAAGAGACCCAGTACTTC	CASSLVGTSRGQETQYF
TRBD2	NA	TRBV5-1	TRBJ2-2	TGCGCCAGCAGTGGACTAGCGGGAGATGCGGCCGGGGAGCTGTTTTTT	CASSGLAGDAAGELFF
TRBD1	NA	TRBV7-9	TRBJ2-3	TGTGCCAGCAGCTTCGACAGGGGGCAAATGGGGAACACAGATACGCAGTATTTT	CASSFDRGQMGNTDTQYF
NA	many	TRBV4-3	TRBJ2-2	TGCGCCAGCAGCCAATCCCTAGGCAGCGGGAAGGGGGCCGGGGAGCTGTTTTTT	CASSQSLGSGKGAGELFF
NA	NA	TRBV7-2	TRBJ2-7	TGTGCCAGCAGCTTTAACAGGCAGTCCTCCGAGCAGTACTTC	CASSFNRQSSEQYF
NA	NA	TRBV11-1	TRBJ2-1	TGTGCCAGCAGCTTAATGATGGACTCCGGGGAGCAGTTCTTC	CASSLMMDSGEQFF
TRBD1	NA	TRBV6-5	TRBJ1-2	TGTGCCAGCAGCCACAGAACGGCGGCAGGGGGTGGCTACACCTTC	CASSHRTAAGGGYTF
TRBD1	NA	TRBV10-1	TRBJ1-2	TGCGCCCGCATGGACAGGTCCCCTCTAAGGGGCTACACCTTC	CARMDRSPLRGYTF
NA	NA	TRBV19	TRBJ1-2	TGTGCCAGTAATCCGGGGTCTAACTATGGCTACACCTTC	CASNPGSNYGYTF
NA	NA	TRBV7-3	TRBJ1-2	TGTGCCAGCAGCACCCAGGGGAACCACTATGGCTACACCTTC	CASSTQGNHYGYTF
TRBD2	NA	TRBV5-1	TRBJ2-1	TGCGCCAGCAGCTCTACGGGGGGACTAGCGGAGCAGTTCTTC	CASSSTGGLAEQFF
NA	NA	TRBV9	TRBJ2-1	TGTGCCAGCAGCCCCCGGGACTCTGGGAGTCATGAGCAGTTCTTC	CASSPRDSGSHEQFF
NA	NA	TRBV18	TRBJ1-1	TGTGCCAGCTCACCACGCGTGGGGGCCGTGGAAGCTTTCTTT	CASSPRVGAVEAFF
TRBD1	NA	TRBV30	TRBJ2-4	TGTGCCTGGGAGGACAGGGCCAGAAACATTCAGTACTTC	CAWEDRARNIQYF
TRBD2	NA	TRBV5-8	TRBJ2-5	TGTGCCAGCAGCGCGATGGGGGGGGTTCAAGAGACCCAGTACTTC	CASSAMGGVQETQYF